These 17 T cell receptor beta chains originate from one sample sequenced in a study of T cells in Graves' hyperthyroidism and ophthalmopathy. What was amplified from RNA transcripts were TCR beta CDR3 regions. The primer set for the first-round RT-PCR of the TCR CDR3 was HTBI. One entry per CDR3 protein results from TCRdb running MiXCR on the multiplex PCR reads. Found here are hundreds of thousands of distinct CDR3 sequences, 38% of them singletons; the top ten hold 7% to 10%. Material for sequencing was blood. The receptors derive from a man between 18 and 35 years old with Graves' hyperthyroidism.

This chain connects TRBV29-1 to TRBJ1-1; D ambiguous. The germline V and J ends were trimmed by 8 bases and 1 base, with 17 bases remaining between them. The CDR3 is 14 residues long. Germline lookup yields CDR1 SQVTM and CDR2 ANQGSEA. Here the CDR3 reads CSLRVGLANTEAFF. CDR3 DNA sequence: TGCAGCTTAAGAGTAGGGTTGGCGAACACTGAAGCTTTCTTT.

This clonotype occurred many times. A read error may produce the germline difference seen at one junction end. The CDR3 nucleotides read TGTGCTAGCAGCTTGGGGGGCGGAACTAATGAAAAACTGTTTTTT. It codes for CASSLGGGTNEKLFF. The chain joins TRBV7-7 to TRBJ1-4; D is perhaps TRBD1 (6 bases). This CDR3 is 15 amino acids long. The V gene's germline CDR1 is SSHAT and CDR2 FNYEAQ (reference sequence).

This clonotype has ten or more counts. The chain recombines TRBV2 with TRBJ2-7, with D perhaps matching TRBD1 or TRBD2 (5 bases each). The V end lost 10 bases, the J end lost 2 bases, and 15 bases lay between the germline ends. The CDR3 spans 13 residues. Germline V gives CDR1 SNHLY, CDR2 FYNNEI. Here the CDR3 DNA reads TGTGCCACCGCCGTCCAGGGACCCTACGAGCAGTACTTC. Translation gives CATAVQGPYEQYF.

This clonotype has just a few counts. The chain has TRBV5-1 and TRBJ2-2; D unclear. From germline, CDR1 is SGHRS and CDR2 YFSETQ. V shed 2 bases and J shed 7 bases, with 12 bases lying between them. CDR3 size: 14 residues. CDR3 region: CASSFQGRVGELFF. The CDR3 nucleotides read TGCGCCAGCAGCTTTCAAGGAAGAGTCGGGGAGCTGTTTTTT.

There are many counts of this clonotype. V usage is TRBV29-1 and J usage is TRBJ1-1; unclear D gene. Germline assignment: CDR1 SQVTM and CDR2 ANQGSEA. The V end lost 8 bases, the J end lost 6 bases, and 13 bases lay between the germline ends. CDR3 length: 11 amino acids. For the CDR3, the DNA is TGCAGCTATCTGGGGATCTCTGAAGCTTTCTTT. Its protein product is CSYLGISEAFF. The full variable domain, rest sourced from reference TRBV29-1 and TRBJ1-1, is SAVISQKPSRDICQRGTSLTIQCQVDSQVTMMFWYRQQPGQSLTLIATANQGSEATYESGFVIDKFPISRPNLTFSTLTVSNMSPEDSSIYLCSYLGISEAFFGQGTRLTVV.

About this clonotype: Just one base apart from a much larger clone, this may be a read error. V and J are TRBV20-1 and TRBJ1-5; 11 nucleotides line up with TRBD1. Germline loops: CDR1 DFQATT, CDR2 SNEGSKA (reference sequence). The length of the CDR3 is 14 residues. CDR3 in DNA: TGCAGTGCTACGGACAGGGGGCAGAATCAGCCCCAGGATTTT. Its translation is CSATDRGQNQPQDF.

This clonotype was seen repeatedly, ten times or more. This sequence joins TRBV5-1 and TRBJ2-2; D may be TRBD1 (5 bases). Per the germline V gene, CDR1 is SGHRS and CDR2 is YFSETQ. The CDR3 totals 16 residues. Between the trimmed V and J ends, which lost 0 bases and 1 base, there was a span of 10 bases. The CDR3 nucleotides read TGCGCCAGCAGCTTGGCCGGGCAGGGGAACACCGGGGAGCTGTTTTTT. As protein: CASSLAGQGNTGELFF.

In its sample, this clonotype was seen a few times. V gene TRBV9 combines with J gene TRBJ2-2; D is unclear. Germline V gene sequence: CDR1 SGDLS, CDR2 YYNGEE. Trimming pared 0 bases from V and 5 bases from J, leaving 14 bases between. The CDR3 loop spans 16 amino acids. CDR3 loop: CASSVALNYPTGELFF. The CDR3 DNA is TGTGCCAGCAGCGTAGCATTGAACTACCCTACCGGGGAGCTGTTTTTT.

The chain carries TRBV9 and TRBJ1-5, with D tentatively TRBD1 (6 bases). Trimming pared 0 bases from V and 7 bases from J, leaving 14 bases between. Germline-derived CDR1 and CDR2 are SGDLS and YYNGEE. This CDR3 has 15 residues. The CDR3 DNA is TGTGCCAGCAGCGTAGAGGGAGACAGGTACCAGCCCCAGCATTTT. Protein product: CASSVEGDRYQPQHF.

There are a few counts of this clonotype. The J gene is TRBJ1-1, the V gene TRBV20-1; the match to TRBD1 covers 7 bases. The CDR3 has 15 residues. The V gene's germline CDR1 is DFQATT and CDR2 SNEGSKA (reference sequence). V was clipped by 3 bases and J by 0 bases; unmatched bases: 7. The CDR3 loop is CSASGDSDLNTEAFF. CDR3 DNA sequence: TGCAGTGCTAGCGGGGACAGTGATTTGAACACTGAAGCTTTCTTT.

The CDR3 here is CASSFTDRSTGGYTF. DNA for the CDR3: TGTGCCAGCAGTTTTACGGACAGGTCAACGGGAGGCTACACCTTC. The chain joins TRBV12-3 or TRBV12-4 to TRBJ1-2; 7 bases fit TRBD1. CDR3 length: 15 amino acids. The junction had 12 bases not matched to a gene; V was cut back by 3 bases and J by 8 bases.

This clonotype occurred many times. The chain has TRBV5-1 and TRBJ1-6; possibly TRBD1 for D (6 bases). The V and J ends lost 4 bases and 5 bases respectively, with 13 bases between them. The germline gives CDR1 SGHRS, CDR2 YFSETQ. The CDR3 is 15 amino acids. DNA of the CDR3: TGCGCCAGCAGCCCCCGGGACATCAATAATTCACCCCTCCACTTT. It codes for CASSPRDINNSPLHF.

For the CDR3, the DNA is TGTGCCAGCAGTAATAGCGGGCTCACTCCCGAGCAGTACTTC. As protein: CASSNSGLTPEQYF. The chain couples TRBV7-8 to TRBJ2-7; 7 bases fit TRBD2. The length of the CDR3 is 14 residues. Germline CDR1 SGHVS, CDR2 FQNEAQ. Trimming at V came to 6 bases and at J to 6 bases, leaving 11 bases not matched to a gene. The entire variable domain, with the rest obtained from reference TRBV7-8 and TRBJ2-7, is as follows: GAGVSQSPRYKVAKRGQDVALRCDPISGHVSLFWYQQALGQGPEFLTYFQNEAQLDKSGLPSDRFFAERPEGSVSTLKIQRTQQEDSAVYLCASSNSGLTPEQYFGPGTRLTVT.

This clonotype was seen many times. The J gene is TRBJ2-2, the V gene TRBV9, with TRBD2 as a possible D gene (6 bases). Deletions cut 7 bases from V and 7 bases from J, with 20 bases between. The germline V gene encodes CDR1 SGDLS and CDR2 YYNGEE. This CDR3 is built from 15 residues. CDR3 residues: CASAGTGSSVGELFF. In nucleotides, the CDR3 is TGTGCCAGCGCGGGGACGGGATCGTCGGTCGGGGAGCTGTTTTTT.

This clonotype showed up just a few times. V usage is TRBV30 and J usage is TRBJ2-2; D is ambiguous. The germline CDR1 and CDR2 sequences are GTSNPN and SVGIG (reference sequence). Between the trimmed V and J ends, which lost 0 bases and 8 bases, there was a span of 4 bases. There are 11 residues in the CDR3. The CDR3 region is CAWSVGGELFF. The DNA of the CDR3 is TGTGCCTGGAGTGTTGGTGGGGAGCTGTTTTTT.

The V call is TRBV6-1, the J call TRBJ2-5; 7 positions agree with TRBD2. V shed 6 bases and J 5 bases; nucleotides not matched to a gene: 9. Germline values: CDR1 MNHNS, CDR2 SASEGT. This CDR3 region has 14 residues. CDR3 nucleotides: TGTGCCAGCAGACCCAGCGGGGCCGGGGAGACCCAGTACTTC. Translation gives CASRPSGAGETQYF.

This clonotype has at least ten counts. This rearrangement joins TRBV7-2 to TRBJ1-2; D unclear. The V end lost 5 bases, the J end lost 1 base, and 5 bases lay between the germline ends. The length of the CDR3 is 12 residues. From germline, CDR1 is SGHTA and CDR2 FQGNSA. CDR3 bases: TGTGCCAGCAGCCTGAATAACTATGGCTACACCTTC. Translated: CASSLNNYGYTF.